This is a list of T cell receptor beta chains from one sample in a study of identical twins. TCRdb fed the 5' RACE reads into MiXCR, producing one record per CDR3 protein. The sample has 500,000 to 700,000 distinct CDR3 sequences, roughly 7.2% seen once. These same records also appear under a second study, on yellow fever vaccine responses in identical twins.

The sample consisted of PBMCs. These receptors all stem from a woman between 18 and 30 years old in good health. Each CDR3 is given with its conserved first and last residue. The D gene is left open where the match is weak. The listing skips clone size in some rows; elsewhere it reads once, few, many or a size class.

clone_size: few; d_call: TRBD2; v_call: TRBV5-1; j_call: TRBJ2-7; cdr3_aa: CASSFREGAGEQYF; cdr3_nt: TGCGCCAGCAGCTTCCGGGAGGGAGCCGGCGAGCAGTACTTC
clone_size: few; d_call: .; v_call: TRBV20-1; j_call: TRBJ1-1; cdr3_aa: CSARTTRREGSAFF; cdr3_nt: TGCAGTGCTAGAACTACCCGTAGGGAGGGGTCAGCTTTCTTT
clone_size: .; d_call: .; v_call: TRBV12-3/TRBV12-4; j_call: TRBJ2-5; cdr3_aa: CASSPFEETQYF; cdr3_nt: TGTGCCAGCTCCCCGTTCGAAGAGACCCAGTACTTC
clone_size: many; d_call: .; v_call: TRBV5-1; j_call: TRBJ2-2; cdr3_aa: CASSPSDSNTGELFF; cdr3_nt: TGCGCCAGCAGCCCCTCTGATTCGAACACCGGGGAGCTGTTTTTT
clone_size: .; d_call: .; v_call: TRBV14; j_call: TRBJ2-7; cdr3_aa: CASSQLSGMPDYEQYF; cdr3_nt: TGTGCCAGCAGCCAATTATCGGGGATGCCGGACTACGAGCAGTACTTC
clone_size: .; d_call: TRBD2; v_call: TRBV20-1; j_call: TRBJ2-1; cdr3_aa: CSASAGTSGGAAQFF; cdr3_nt: TGCAGTGCTAGCGCGGGGACTAGCGGGGGGGCCGCGCAGTTCTTC
clone_size: many; d_call: .; v_call: TRBV29-1; j_call: TRBJ1-1; cdr3_aa: CSAGGGTEAFF; cdr3_nt: TGCAGCGCTGGCGGCGGCACTGAAGCTTTCTTT
clone_size: many; d_call: .; v_call: TRBV11-3; j_call: TRBJ2-2; cdr3_aa: CASSFGTAAGELFF; cdr3_nt: TGTGCCAGCAGCTTTGGGACCGCCGCCGGGGAGCTGTTTTTT
clone_size: .; d_call: TRBD2; v_call: TRBV12-3/TRBV12-4; j_call: TRBJ2-3; cdr3_aa: CASSARLAGKESDTQYF; cdr3_nt: TGTGCCAGCAGCGCTAGACTAGCGGGAAAGGAATCAGATACGCAGTATTTT
clone_size: few; d_call: TRBD1; v_call: TRBV18; j_call: TRBJ1-5; cdr3_aa: CASSTDRVNQPQHF; cdr3_nt: TGTGCCAGCTCAACAGACAGGGTGAATCAGCCCCAGCATTTT
clone_size: .; d_call: TRBD2; v_call: TRBV4-2; j_call: TRBJ2-7; cdr3_aa: CASSQVGDGRATYEQYF; cdr3_nt: TGTGCCAGCAGCCAAGTTGGGGACGGGAGGGCCACGTACGAGCAGTACTTC
clone_size: .; d_call: TRBD2; v_call: TRBV27; j_call: TRBJ2-1; cdr3_aa: CASQAGEYNEQFF; cdr3_nt: TGTGCCAGCCAGGCGGGGGAGTACAATGAGCAGTTCTTC
clone_size: .; d_call: .; v_call: TRBV28; j_call: TRBJ1-6; cdr3_aa: CAIRATYNSPLHF; cdr3_nt: TGTGCCATCCGGGCAACCTATAATTCACCCCTCCACTTT
clone_size: few; d_call: TRBD2; v_call: TRBV7-8; j_call: TRBJ2-7; cdr3_aa: CASREWTSGEQYF; cdr3_nt: TGTGCCAGCAGAGAATGGACTAGCGGCGAGCAGTACTTC
clone_size: few; d_call: .; v_call: TRBV6-2/TRBV6-3; j_call: TRBJ1-2; cdr3_aa: CASSSWGDYGYTF; cdr3_nt: TGTGCCAGCAGTTCGTGGGGAGACTATGGCTACACCTTC
clone_size: many; d_call: TRBD1; v_call: TRBV29-1; j_call: TRBJ1-1; cdr3_aa: CSVVGTGKNTEAFF; cdr3_nt: TGCAGCGTTGTCGGGACAGGGAAGAACACTGAAGCTTTCTTT
clone_size: many; d_call: .; v_call: TRBV14; j_call: TRBJ2-5; cdr3_aa: CASQGGESETQYF; cdr3_nt: TGTGCCAGCCAAGGAGGGGAATCAGAGACCCAGTACTTC
clone_size: many; d_call: TRBD1; v_call: TRBV5-1; j_call: TRBJ2-1; cdr3_aa: CASSLLGTDPLGGEQFF; cdr3_nt: TGCGCCAGCAGCTTACTCGGGACAGATCCTCTGGGCGGTGAGCAGTTCTTC
clone_size: few; d_call: TRBD2; v_call: TRBV11-2; j_call: TRBJ2-1; cdr3_aa: CASSSPTSGRGVGAYNEQFF; cdr3_nt: TGTGCCAGCAGCTCCCCGACTAGCGGGAGGGGTGTTGGTGCCTACAATGAGCAGTTCTTC
clone_size: .; d_call: .; v_call: TRBV15; j_call: TRBJ1-3; cdr3_aa: CATSRVLTSGNTIYF; cdr3_nt: TGTGCCACCAGCAGAGTACTCACCTCTGGAAACACCATATATTTT
clone_size: .; d_call: TRBD1; v_call: TRBV19; j_call: TRBJ2-2; cdr3_aa: CASSKTGGHTGELFF; cdr3_nt: TGTGCCAGTAGCAAAACAGGGGGCCACACCGGGGAGCTGTTTTTT
clone_size: many; d_call: TRBD2; v_call: TRBV28; j_call: TRBJ2-1; cdr3_aa: CASSPTLGSGSAYNEQFF; cdr3_nt: TGTGCCAGCAGCCCCACCCTGGGTAGCGGGAGTGCCTACAATGAGCAGTTCTTC
clone_size: .; d_call: .; v_call: TRBV10-3; j_call: TRBJ2-1; cdr3_aa: CAIGAEGPYNEQFF; cdr3_nt: TGTGCCATCGGGGCGGAGGGTCCCTACAATGAGCAGTTCTTC
clone_size: many; d_call: .; v_call: TRBV7-8; j_call: TRBJ2-5; cdr3_aa: CASSARRAKPQETQYF; cdr3_nt: TGTGCCAGCAGCGCGAGGAGGGCGAAGCCTCAAGAGACCCAGTACTTC
clone_size: few; d_call: TRBD1; v_call: TRBV15; j_call: TRBJ2-1; cdr3_aa: CATSLARQGGPLGDNEQFF; cdr3_nt: TGTGCCACCAGCCTAGCCCGACAGGGCGGACCCCTAGGGGACAATGAGCAGTTCTTC
clone_size: many; d_call: .; v_call: TRBV5-1; j_call: TRBJ2-1; cdr3_aa: CASSPIGSTYNEQFF; cdr3_nt: TGCGCCAGCAGCCCGATCGGGAGTACCTACAATGAGCAGTTCTTC
clone_size: few; d_call: .; v_call: TRBV29-1; j_call: TRBJ1-1; cdr3_aa: CSVSRNTEAFF; cdr3_nt: TGCAGCGTTAGCAGAAACACTGAAGCTTTCTTT
clone_size: many; d_call: .; v_call: TRBV9; j_call: TRBJ1-3; cdr3_aa: CASSVSPGRGNTIYF; cdr3_nt: TGTGCCAGCAGCGTAAGCCCTGGGAGAGGAAACACCATATATTTT
clone_size: many; d_call: TRBD1; v_call: TRBV11-2; j_call: TRBJ2-1; cdr3_aa: CASSAPGQGFNEQFF; cdr3_nt: TGTGCCAGCAGCGCCCCGGGACAGGGTTTCAATGAGCAGTTCTTC
clone_size: many; d_call: .; v_call: TRBV25-1; j_call: TRBJ2-3; cdr3_aa: CASSPRGGNTDTQYF; cdr3_nt: TGTGCCAGCAGTCCCCGAGGAGGGAACACAGATACGCAGTATTTT
clone_size: .; d_call: TRBD2; v_call: TRBV7-8; j_call: TRBJ2-3; cdr3_aa: CASRTYGRGADTQYF; cdr3_nt: TGTGCCAGCAGAACCTACGGGAGGGGGGCAGATACGCAGTATTTT